Presented here are 32 T cell receptor beta chains from one specimen sequenced in a study of identifying expanded T cells in peripheral blood. Only in-frame clones appear in the TCRdb table, and some are missing; sequencing was by immunoSEQ multiplex PCR. Of some 99,000 clones listed, about 87% are singletons. What was sequenced was blood. All receptors come from a person between 18 and 75 years old in good health.

The chain couples TRBV28 to TRBJ1-1; TRBD1 matches at 7 bases. Germline-derived CDR1 and CDR2 are MDHEN and SYDVKM. J was trimmed by 1 base and V by 6 bases; bases with no gene match: 5. The CDR3 sequence is 14 residues long. For the CDR3, the DNA is TGTGCCAGCAGCTCGGGACAGAGGAACACTGAAGCTTTCTTT. Translating it yields CASSSGQRNTEAFF.

The CDR3: CASSPTGNYGYTF. CDR3 DNA sequence: TGTGCCAGCTCACCGACAGGGAACTATGGCTACACCTTC. The chain combines TRBV9 with TRBJ1-2, with 7 bases that match TRBD1. V shed 7 bases, J shed 2 bases, and the junction held 5 bases outside the gene matches. This CDR3 has 13 residues. The V gene's germline CDR1 is SGDLS and CDR2 YYNGEE.

The V and J genes are TRBV6-4 and TRBJ2-3; 12 nucleotides line up with TRBD2. Germline V gene lookup returns CDR1 MRHNA and CDR2 SNTAGT. The V and J ends lost 6 bases and 3 bases, in that order; junction bases with no gene match: 4. This CDR3 is 15 amino acids long. The DNA for the CDR3 is TGTGCCAGCAGATCTAGCGGGGGGGCAACAGATACGCAGTATTTT. Amino acids: CASRSSGGATDTQYF.

This chain uses TRBV19 with TRBJ1-1; 11 bases agree with TRBD1. V was clipped by 5 bases and J by 4 bases; unmatched bases: 9. Germline V gene data show CDR1 as LNHDA and CDR2 as SQIVND (reference sequence). The CDR3 is 16 residues long. The CDR3 bases are TGTGCCAGTAGTCCCCGGACAGGGGGCTCCGGCACTGAAGCTTTCTTT. Protein sequence: CASSPRTGGSGTEAFF.

The chain carries TRBV16 and TRBJ1-5, with a possible D match to TRBD1 (6 bases). Germline CDR1 and CDR2: KGHSY and FQNENV. V dropped 3 bases and J dropped 9 bases, with 12 bases sitting between them. The CDR3 length is 13 residues. CDR3 protein: CASSQDSLLPQHF. The CDR3 DNA reads TGTGCCAGCAGCCAGGACAGCCTGCTGCCCCAGCATTTT.

This sequence joins TRBV18 and TRBJ1-1; no clear D. Trimming took 5 bases from V and 3 from J, leaving 7 bases between them. Germline CDR1 and CDR2: KGHSH and LQKENI. The CDR3 has 12 residues. For the CDR3, the DNA is TGTGCCAGCTCAATCGGGCACACTGAAGCTTTCTTT. Protein sequence: CASSIGHTEAFF.

The rearrangement joins TRBV9 to TRBJ2-3, with D possibly being TRBD1 (6 bases). The CDR3 has 13 amino acids. The germline V and J ends were trimmed by 2 bases and 3 bases, with 7 bases remaining between them. In germline, CDR1 is SGDLS, CDR2 YYNGEE. In DNA form, the CDR3 reads TGTGCCAGCAGCGTCCAGGGGACAGATACGCAGTATTTT. Protein sequence: CASSVQGTDTQYF.

The chain links TRBV6-1 to TRBJ1-2; D call uncertain. This CDR3 region has 13 residues. Germline V lookup: CDR1 MNHNS, CDR2 SASEGT. Trimming shortened V by 6 bases and J by 6 bases, and 14 bases separated the two germline ends. DNA for the CDR3: TGTGCCAGCAGCGTGCAGGTCGGGAATGGCTACACCTTC. It is translated as CASSVQVGNGYTF.

This chain links TRBV4-3 with TRBJ2-1; D perhaps matches TRBD1 (6 bases). This CDR3 comprises 15 residues. Germline V gives CDR1 LGHNA, CDR2 YSLEER. Trimming pared 0 bases from V and 5 bases from J, leaving 11 bases between. The CDR3 coding sequence is TGCGCCAGCAGCCAAGATCTTGGACAGAACAATGAGCAGTTCTTC. Translating gives CASSQDLGQNNEQFF.

The rearrangement uses TRBV5-4 and TRBJ1-1; D uncertain. Deletions cut 2 bases from V and 0 bases from J, with 11 bases between. CDR3 length: 15 residues. Germline assignment: CDR1 SGHNT and CDR2 YYREEE (reference sequence). CDR3 in amino acids: CASSFDILLNTEAFF. The CDR3 DNA is TGTGCCAGCAGCTTTGACATCCTTCTGAACACTGAAGCTTTCTTT. The full variable domain, completed using reference TRBV5-4 and TRBJ1-1, is ETGVTQSPTHLIKTRGQQVTLRCSSQSGHNTVSWYQQALGQGPQFIFQYYREEENGRGNFPPRFSGLQFPNYSSELNVNALELDDSALYLCASSFDILLNTEAFFGQGTRLTVV.

This clone was observed a handful of times. This sequence joins TRBV7-2 and TRBJ2-1; 8 nucleotides match TRBD2. V gave up 2 bases and J gave up 0 bases; unmatched junction bases: 0. The CDR3 sequence is 15 residues long. CDR1 and CDR2 from the germline V gene are SGHTA and FQGNSA. The CDR3 here is CASSLLAGSYNEQFF. For the CDR3, the DNA is TGTGCCAGCAGCTTACTAGCGGGCTCCTACAATGAGCAGTTCTTC.

The chain joins TRBV5-1 to TRBJ2-1; TRBD1 matches at 10 bases. J lost 7 bases, V lost 4 bases, and 11 bases had no gene match. The germline CDR1 and CDR2 sequences are SGHRS and YFSETQ. The CDR3 consists of 16 residues. The CDR3 nucleotides are TGCGCCAGCAGCCTTGTCCGGGACAGGGGAAGGAATGAGCAGTTCTTC. Protein sequence: CASSLVRDRGRNEQFF.

This chain's CDR3 is CASLGGRVTNEKLFF. The CDR3 DNA reads TGTGCCAGCCTGGGCGGCAGGGTAACTAATGAAAAACTGTTTTTT. The chain is built from TRBV6-1 and TRBJ1-4, with D possibly matching TRBD1 (5 bases). Trimming removed 8 bases at V and 1 base at J, with 14 bases between. CDR1 MNHNS and CDR2 SASEGT come from the germline V gene. The CDR3 is 15 residues long.

The chain combines TRBV28 with TRBJ2-7; D unclear. The CDR3 runs to 13 residues. V shed 3 bases and J shed 5 bases, with 11 bases lying between them. Germline V gene lookup returns CDR1 MDHEN and CDR2 SYDVKM. CDR3 DNA sequence: TGTGCCAGCAGTTTGGGATGGGCCAACGAGCAGTACTTC. Amino acids: CASSLGWANEQYF.

In this sample, this clone turned up a few times. J is TRBJ2-1 and V is TRBV9; D is uncertain. V lost 0 bases and J 0 bases, leaving 13 bases between the germline ends. The germline CDR1 and CDR2 sequences are SGDLS and YYNGEE. This CDR3 spans 17 amino acids. The CDR3 sequence is CASSVGPSSISYNEQFF. The CDR3 DNA follows: TGTGCCAGCAGCGTAGGCCCTAGTTCGATCTCCTACAATGAGCAGTTCTTC.

This chain joins TRBV7-6 and TRBJ2-7; a weak D match, TRBD2 (7 bases). Germline lookup yields CDR1 SGHVS and CDR2 FNYEAQ. This CDR3 has 15 amino acids. The germline V and J ends were trimmed by 4 bases and 3 bases, with 16 bases remaining between them. The CDR3 here is CASSSLNREGYEQYF. The CDR3 DNA is TGTGCCAGCAGCTCCCTCAACAGGGAGGGCTACGAGCAGTACTTC. Drawing the rest from reference TRBV7-6 and TRBJ2-7, the complete variable domain is GAGVSQSPRYKVTKRGQDVALRCDPISGHVSLYWYRQALGQGPEFLTYFNYEAQQDKSGLPNDRFSAERPEGSISTLTIQRTEQRDSAMYRCASSSLNREGYEQYFGPGTRLTVT.

The gene calls are TRBV6-1 and TRBJ1-2; D call uncertain. V lost 5 bases and J lost 3, with 13 bases in between. There are 14 residues in the CDR3. Germline CDR1 reads MNHNS; CDR2 reads SASEGT. The CDR3 nucleotides read TGTGCCAGCAGTAGATCGACACGGGACTATGGCTACACCTTC. Translation: CASSRSTRDYGYTF.

The chain couples TRBV7-7 to TRBJ2-1; 7 bases fit TRBD2. The germline V gene encodes CDR1 SSHAT and CDR2 FNYEAQ (reference sequence). With V trimmed by 2 bases and J by 5 bases, 12 bases remained unmatched. There are 17 residues in the CDR3. The CDR3 nucleotides read TGTGCCAGCAGCTTACCCTTGGGGGTAGCGGGTAACAATGAGCAGTTCTTC. This translates into CASSLPLGVAGNNEQFF.

This rearrangement joins TRBV7-2 to TRBJ2-5, with D unresolved. V was pared by 1 base and J by 4 bases, with 13 bases between. Germline V CDR1 and CDR2: SGHTA, FQGNSA. The CDR3 covers 15 residues. CDR3 DNA: TGTGCCAGCAGCTTAGATGGTGGCGGCTTAGAGACCCAGTACTTC. Residues: CASSLDGGGLETQYF.

J is TRBJ2-7 and V is TRBV6-5; D is possibly TRBD2 (5 bases). CDR1 and CDR2 from the germline V gene are MNHEY and SVGAGI. The CDR3 consists of 16 residues. V lost 2 bases and J 3 bases, leaving 17 bases between the germline ends. Written as DNA, the CDR3 is TGTGCCAGCAGTTACAGGGATCCCAAGCGGATCTACGAGCAGTACTTC. Residues: CASSYRDPKRIYEQYF.

The chain employs TRBV28 and TRBJ2-7; 11 nucleotides agree with TRBD2. CDR3 length: 15 amino acids. CDR1 is MDHEN, CDR2 SYDVKM, per germline. V trimming: 5 bases; J trimming: 7 bases; junction bases outside the gene matches: 10. The CDR3 loop reads CASSASLAGEDEQYF. CDR3 nucleotide sequence: TGTGCCAGCAGTGCTTCACTAGCGGGAGAAGATGAGCAGTACTTC.

J is TRBJ2-7 and V is TRBV7-2; D gene unclear. CDR3 size: 15 residues. Trimming cost V 1 base and J 1 base, with 11 bases left between them. Germline values: CDR1 SGHTA, CDR2 FQGNSA. The CDR3 region has the DNA TGTGCCAGCAGCTTAGGGGGAAGCATTTCCTACGAGCAGTACTTC. This codes for CASSLGGSISYEQYF.

The CDR3 region is CASSLGQSTEAFF. Written as DNA, the CDR3 is TGTGCCAGCAGCTTAGGACAGAGCACTGAAGCTTTCTTT. This rearrangement joins TRBV7-2 to TRBJ1-1; TRBD1 might be the D (5 bases). This CDR3 is built from 13 residues. Trimming took 1 base from V and 4 from J, leaving 7 bases between them. Germline V gene sequence: CDR1 SGHTA, CDR2 FQGNSA.

The genes are TRBV6-5 and TRBJ2-2; D not resolved. Trimming pared 0 bases from V and 4 bases from J, leaving 9 bases between. The CDR3 length is 15 residues. Germline-derived CDR1 and CDR2 are MNHEY and SVGAGI. The CDR3 DNA sequence: TGTGCCAGCAGTTACTCTGTGACACCCACCGGGGAGCTGTTTTTT. Translation: CASSYSVTPTGELFF.

The CDR3 coding sequence is TGTGCCTGGGGTCGGGACAGCTCCTACGAGCAGTACTTC. It specifies CAWGRDSSYEQYF. The chain uses TRBV30 and TRBJ2-7, with 7 bases lining up with TRBD1. The CDR3 extends over 13 amino acids. Losses at the gene ends were 5 bases for V and 0 bases for J; bases not matched to a gene: 4. The germline V gene has CDR1 GTSNPN and CDR2 SVGIG (reference sequence).

Here the CDR3 DNA reads TGTGCCAGCAGCCGAACGGGAGGGTACACTGAAGCTTTCTTT. As protein: CASSRTGGYTEAFF. The chain combines TRBV7-6 with TRBJ1-1, with no clear D. Trimming removed 5 bases at V and 3 bases at J, with 13 bases between. The CDR3 is 14 amino acids. Germline CDR1 is SGHVS and CDR2 is FNYEAQ.

The chain links TRBV5-1 to TRBJ1-4, with D hard to call. The CDR3 is made up of 14 amino acids. The germline V gene encodes CDR1 SGHRS and CDR2 YFSETQ. With 4 bases removed from V and 8 bases from J, the gap between germline ends came to 15 bases. The CDR3 loop is CASSATRTGEKLFF. The CDR3 region has the DNA TGCGCCAGCAGCGCCACACGCACGGGGGAAAAACTGTTTTTT.

The chain employs TRBV6-7 and TRBJ2-5; D might be TRBD2 (6 bases). TRBV6-7 is an open reading frame, and its role is uncertain. CDR3 length: 13 amino acids. The V end was cut by 2 bases, the J end by 4 bases, with 8 bases between. CDR3 coding DNA: TGTGCCAGCAGTTACCAGCGGGTAGAGACCCAGTACTTC. Translated: CASSYQRVETQYF.

This chain links TRBV4-2 with TRBJ2-7, with a possible D match to TRBD1 (5 bases). Per germline, CDR1 LGHNA and CDR2 YNFKEQ. V dropped 3 bases and J dropped 4 bases, with 22 bases sitting between them. There are 17 residues in the CDR3. The CDR3 here is CASSQESTEINRYEQYF. The DNA for the CDR3 is TGTGCCAGCAGCCAGGAGTCGACAGAGATAAATAGGTACGAGCAGTACTTC.

This clone was counted between two and nine times. The CDR3: CATLDKALSQPQHF. In DNA, the CDR3 is TGTGCCACCCTAGACAAGGCCCTTAGTCAGCCCCAGCATTTT. V usage is TRBV19 and J usage is TRBJ1-5; D gene ambiguous. The CDR3 is made up of 14 amino acids. Germline V gene lookup returns CDR1 LNHDA and CDR2 SQIVND (reference sequence). V lost 10 bases to trimming and J lost 6 bases, with 19 bases between them.

In DNA form, the CDR3 reads TGTGCCACCAGCAGAGACCTAGCGGGTACCTACAATGAGCAGTTCTTC. This translates into CATSRDLAGTYNEQFF. The chain carries TRBV15 and TRBJ2-1; 8 bases are shared with TRBD2. The V gene end was trimmed by 0 bases and the J gene end by 2 bases; junction bases not matched to a gene: 3. The CDR3 consists of 16 residues. The germline gives CDR1 LNHNV, CDR2 YYDKDF (reference sequence).

The chain combines TRBV2 with TRBJ2-7, with 10 bases identical to TRBD2. J lost 2 bases, V lost 6 bases, and 16 bases had no gene match. From germline, CDR1 is SNHLY and CDR2 FYNNEI. The CDR3 totals 18 residues. The CDR3 nucleotides are TGTGCCAGCAGGCAACCGGGACTAGCGAACCAATTAGCCTACGAGCAGTACTTC. The encoded protein is CASRQPGLANQLAYEQYF.